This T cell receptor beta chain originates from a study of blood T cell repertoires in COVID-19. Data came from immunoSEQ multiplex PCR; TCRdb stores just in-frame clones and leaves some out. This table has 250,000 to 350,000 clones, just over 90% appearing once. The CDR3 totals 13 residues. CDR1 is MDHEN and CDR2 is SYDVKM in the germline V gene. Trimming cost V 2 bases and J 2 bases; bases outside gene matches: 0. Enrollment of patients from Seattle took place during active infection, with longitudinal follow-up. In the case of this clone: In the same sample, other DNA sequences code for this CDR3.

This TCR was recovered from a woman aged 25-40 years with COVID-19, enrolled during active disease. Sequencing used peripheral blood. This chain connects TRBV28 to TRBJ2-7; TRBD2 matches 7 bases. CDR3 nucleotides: TGTGCCAGCAGTTTAGCGGGAGCCTACGAGCAGTACTTC. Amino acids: CASSLAGAYEQYF.